This TCR beta chain was documented in a study of blood T cells in healthy people across ages. General study points: Expanded clonotype changes were possibly confounded by unknown donor CMV status.

Per the germline V gene, CDR1 is MNHEY and CDR2 is SVGAGI. The CDR3 has 15 amino acids. V dropped 1 base and J dropped 4; count of bases not matched to a gene: 6. Alongside a J-beta primer mix, a sample-barcoded 5' primer served in a second PCR lasting about 7 to 11 cycles. Via MiXCR, TCRdb re-called the 5' RACE reads, giving one row per CDR3 protein. The repertoire has under 700,000 distinct CDR3 sequences, around 24% of them found once; the top ten carry less than 9%. About this clonotype itself: What it binds is not known.

The sample was also linked to a second study, of T cells of mothers and their children. In that study: During the second PCR, the M1S primer introduced sample barcodes along with 2-4 random nucleotides. Clones that were microchimeric and persistent were not detected among T cells.

The TCR sequence derives from a boy aged 10-17 years in good health. V is TRBV6-5 and J is TRBJ2-7; 8 bases line up with TRBD2. Material for sequencing was blood. The CDR3 sequence: CASSYLAGGEYEQYV. The CDR3, as DNA: TGTGCCAGCAGTTACTTGGCGGGAGGCGAGTACGAGCAGTACGTC.